This T cell receptor (beta chain) was found in a study of regulatory T cells in long-lasting Graves disease. Only a few counts were recorded for this clonotype. Its antigen is unknown. At one end the junction does not follow the germline gene, possibly because of a read error. The CDR3 length is 15 residues. The germline V gene has CDR1 GTSNPN and CDR2 SVGIG (reference sequence). The study's findings and limits: With a small sample size, accuracy may have been reduced. Under persistent disease, TRBV28, TRBJ1-2 and TRBJ2-5 were used preferentially.

Time point defined: persistent/refractory GD, antithyroid drugs over 5 years with positive TRAb. Making the TCR library involved RNA that had been extracted from PBMCs. The EDTA tubes were filled with nine milliliters of drawn peripheral blood. Sequencing libraries for TCR beta were prepared with iRepertoire HTBI primers and Arm-PCR of CDR3 regions. TCRdb reprocessed the multiplex PCR reads with MiXCR, giving one entry per CDR3 protein. The data contain approximately 350,000 distinct CDR3 sequences, roughly 25% of them singletons. Sequences were derived from peripheral blood mononuclear cells (PBMCs), sampled when the disease was refractory, from a patient treated with antithyroid drugs. The chain recombines TRBV30 with TRBJ2-2; a weak D match, TRBD2 (5 bases). The sequence derives from a woman aged 40 to 50 with Graves disease. CDR3 sequence: CATRPGGSNTGELFF. CDR3 DNA: TGTGCCACCCGCCCAGGCGGTTCGAACACCGGGGAGCTGTTCTTT.